The clone carrying this T cell receptor (beta chain) was seen once. The entry originates in a study of blood T cell repertoires in COVID-19. Across the study: Material from acute and convalescent COVID-19 was sourced from the United States, Italy and Spain. From T cells, B-cell-depleted T cells, or PBMCs came the material, which was cDNA or gDNA.

The CDR3 extends over 18 amino acids. Germline loops: CDR1 SGHDT, CDR2 YYEEEE. The V and J ends lost 4 bases and 0 bases respectively, with 21 bases between them. Source study methods: Nucleated cell number was recorded as an estimate derived from reference gene primer amplification. TCRdb's copy holds only in-frame clones and misses some; the assay was immunoSEQ multiplex PCR. The V and J calls and clone size are taken from that table; D and trimming were inferred from the DNA. The table lists tens of thousands of clones, approximately 84% of them singletons. This TCR was sampled from a human donor with active COVID-19. The donor label of this sample is uncertain. The sequenced sample consisted of peripheral blood. The rearrangement uses TRBV5-6 and TRBJ2-3, with D perhaps matching TRBD1 (6 bases). The CDR3 nucleotides are TGTGCCAGCAGCCCTATTATGGACAGAATGATTAGCACAGATACGCAGTATTTT. This translates into CASSPIMDRMISTDTQYF. The variable domain in full, completed from reference TRBV5-6 and TRBJ2-3, reads DAGVTQSPTHLIKTRGQQVTLRCSPKSGHDTVSWYQQALGQGPQFIFQYYEEEERQRGNFPDRFSGHQFPNYSSELNVNALLLGDSALYLCASSPIMDRMISTDTQYFGPGTRLTVL.